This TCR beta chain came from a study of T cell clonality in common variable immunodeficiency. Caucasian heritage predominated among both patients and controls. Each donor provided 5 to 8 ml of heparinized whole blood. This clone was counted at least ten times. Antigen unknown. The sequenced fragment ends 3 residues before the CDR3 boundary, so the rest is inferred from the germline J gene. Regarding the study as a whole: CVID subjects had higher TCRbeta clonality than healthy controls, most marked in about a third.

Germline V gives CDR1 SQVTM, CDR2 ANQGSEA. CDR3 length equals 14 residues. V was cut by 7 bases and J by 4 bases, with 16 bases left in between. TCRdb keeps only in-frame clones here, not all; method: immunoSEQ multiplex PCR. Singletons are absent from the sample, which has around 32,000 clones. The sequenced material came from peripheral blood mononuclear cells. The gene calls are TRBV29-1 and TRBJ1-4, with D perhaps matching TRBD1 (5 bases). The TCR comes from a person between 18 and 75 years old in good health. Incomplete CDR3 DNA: TGCAGCGCTTATGCAACAGGCCTTAATGAAAAA. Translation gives CSAYATGLNEK. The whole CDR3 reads CSAYATGLNEKLFF.